This TCR beta chain came from a study of T cells in Graves' hyperthyroidism and ophthalmopathy. CDR3 length: 13 amino acids. CDR1 and CDR2 from the germline V gene are GTSNPN and SVGIG (reference sequence). The V end lost 2 bases, the J end lost 6 bases, and 11 bases lay between the germline ends. Amplified regions were TCR beta CDR3 sequences from RNA transcripts. Primed by the HTBI set, a first-round RT-PCR was run on the TCR CDR3. Each CDR3 protein is one row after TCRdb ran MiXCR on the multiplex PCR reads. Among under 250,000 distinct CDR3 sequences, approximately 23% were seen once, and the ten largest hold about 40%. This clonotype was detected many times. Exclusion criteria comprised uncontrolled infection, other autoimmune disease, pregnancy or lactation.

This receptor was identified in a woman in her thirties or forties with Graves' ophthalmopathy. What was sequenced was blood. The chain has TRBV30 and TRBJ1-5, with D perhaps TRBD1 (6 bases). CDR3 protein: CAWSLTGSQPQHF. Written as DNA, the CDR3 is TGTGCCTGGAGTCTAACAGGGTCTCAGCCCCAGCATTTT.